This TCR beta chain emerged from a study of identical twins. Germline CDR1 and CDR2: MGHRA and YSYEKL. The CDR3 contains 14 residues. Trimming pared 1 base from V and 4 bases from J, leaving 7 bases between. In its sample, this clonotype was seen many times. The antigen is unknown. Every one of the donors was a healthy Caucasian. Overall study findings and caveats: Modeled out-of-frame TCR alpha sharing in monozygotic twins fell below observed levels. Cord blood beta clonotypes present at high abundance carried fewer insertions; no such pattern appeared in memory repertoires.

A universal primer site was created by template switching, with the cDNA bearing unique molecular identifiers. TCRdb reprocessed the 5' RACE reads via MiXCR and lists one record per CDR3 protein. The table includes 750,000 to 950,000 distinct CDR3 sequences, 9% to 15% detected once. These same records also appear under a second study, on yellow fever vaccine responses in identical twins.

The TCR was taken from a woman aged 18-35 years in good health. Sequencing was done on a sample of PBMCs. The chain is built from TRBV4-1 and TRBJ2-2; D might be TRBD1 (6 bases). CDR3 nucleotides: TGCGCCAGCAGCCAAGGAGGGGGCACCGGGGAGCTGTTTTTT. It is translated as CASSQGGGTGELFF.